The clone carrying this TCR beta chain was picked up a small number of times. Antigen unknown. Deletions cut 0 bases from V and 5 bases from J, with 14 bases between. This CDR3 comprises 15 residues. Germline V CDR1 and CDR2: SGDLS, YYNGEE. TCRdb reprocessed the 5' RACE reads with MiXCR, giving one entry per CDR3 protein. The sample consists of about 500,000 distinct CDR3 sequences, about 17% of them appearing once. The sample originates from a study of T cells after yellow fever vaccination. Study-wide findings and caveats: A secondary response was less intense yet reached its peak sooner, at day 5 versus 15.

Source: PBMCs, taken more than 4 days after the first yellow fever vaccination. V is TRBV9 and J is TRBJ1-1; maybe TRBD1 (6 bases). This receptor was taken from a man in his late teens or twenties who received the YFV17D yellow fever vaccine. The CDR3 region has the DNA TGTGCCAGCAGCGTAGGGGGGGGGCCGAATACTGAAGCTTTCTTT. Amino acid sequence: CASSVGGGPNTEAFF.